This T cell receptor beta chain was identified in a study of cytomegalovirus exposure and HLA in healthy donors. Study-wide findings and caveats: HLA restriction was apparent for most CMV-associated TCR beta chains in a later analysis.

On this clone itself: The antigen remains undetermined.

The PCR was carried out with 60 Vbeta primers and 13 Jbeta primers. Profiled with immunoSEQ multiplex PCR; TCRdb holds only in-frame clones, not every one. This table holds 150,000 to 250,000 clones. V shed 6 bases and J 5 bases; nucleotides not matched to a gene: 7. The CDR3 loop spans 14 amino acids. Germline V gives CDR1 MNHEY, CDR2 SMNVEV (reference sequence). This chain joins TRBV27 and TRBJ2-3; TRBD2 agrees at 8 bases. The clonotype was recovered from a boy between 5 and 17 years old in good health and CMV-seronegative. The source material was PBMCs. CDR3 nucleotides: TGTGCCAGCAGCAAGCCCGGGGGGGAAGATACGCAGTATTTT. It yields the protein CASSKPGGEDTQYF.